The TCR beta chain under discussion was sequenced for a study of cytomegalovirus exposure and HLA in healthy donors. Comments on this clone: What it binds is not known.

Overall study results and limits: DRB1 had the most TCR associations and HLA-C the fewest, a later analysis found, with rates varying by HLA locus.

The V end was cut by 4 bases, the J end by 4 bases, with 12 bases between. The CDR3 is 14 amino acids. Germline CDR1 is SGHDT and CDR2 is YYEEEE. Both 60 Vbeta primers and 13 Jbeta primers went into the PCR. The repertoire was sequenced with immunoSEQ multiplex PCR; TCRdb's copy has only in-frame clones and lacks some. Its listing shows 30,000 to 50,000 clones. The V gene is TRBV5-6, the J gene TRBJ2-1; weak D call: TRBD2 (7 bases). The sample comprised PBMCs. This clonotype was sampled from a woman aged 25 to 45 in good health and CMV-seropositive. CDR3 DNA sequence: TGTGCCAGCAGCGGGGGGGGGCATTACAATGAGCAGTTCTTC. Amino acids: CASSGGGHYNEQFF.